These 17 T cell receptor beta chains were sequenced from one sample in a study of PD-1 blockade in classical Hodgkin lymphoma. Each of the patients experienced relapse following autologous stem cell transplantation, and their brentuximab vedotin exposure differed. Sequenced by immunoSEQ multiplex PCR; TCRdb stores in-frame clones only, minus some. The data show about 40,000 clones, with 75% to 90% seen just once and around 9% held by the top ten. The source material was peripheral blood mononuclear cells (PBMCs), sampled at baseline. These receptors were taken from a human donor with classical Hodgkin lymphoma.

The V call is TRBV10-3, the J call TRBJ2-7; 10 nucleotides match TRBD2. Germline loops: CDR1 ENHRY, CDR2 SYGVKD. The J segment lost 2 bases and the V segment lost 3 bases, leaving 7 bases of the junction unmatched. The CDR3 contains 16 residues. CDR3 DNA sequence: TGTGCCATCAGTGAAACTAGCGGGACTCTTACCTACGAGCAGTACTTC. This encodes CAISETSGTLTYEQYF.

In its sample, this clone ranks as large. In the same sample, other DNA sequences code for this CDR3. The V call is TRBV5-1, the J call TRBJ1-2; TRBD1 is a possible D gene (6 bases). This CDR3 spans 13 amino acids. Per the germline V gene, CDR1 is SGHRS and CDR2 is YFSETQ. The germline V and J ends were trimmed by 3 bases and 4 bases, with 10 bases remaining between them. The CDR3 region has the DNA TGCGCCAGCAGCTGGGACAAAAGCTATGGCTACACCTTC. It is translated as CASSWDKSYGYTF.

The J gene is TRBJ1-5, the V gene TRBV10-3; D unresolved. V lost 4 bases and J lost 0, with 7 bases in between. CDR1 is ENHRY and CDR2 is SYGVKD in the germline V gene. The CDR3 extends over 14 amino acids. DNA of the CDR3: TGTGCCATCAGTGGTTCCTATAGCAATCAGCCCCAGCATTTT. Protein sequence: CAISGSYSNQPQHF.

This chain uses TRBV6-5 with TRBJ1-4; 9 nucleotides match TRBD1. This CDR3 spans 15 amino acids. V lost 0 bases, J lost 13 bases, and 9 bases stayed unmatched. From germline, CDR1 is MNHEY and CDR2 SVGAGI. The CDR3 DNA follows: TGTGCCAGCAGTTACTCGTTAAGGACAGGGGCGTCACTGTTTTTT. This encodes CASSYSLRTGASLFF.

V and J are TRBV6-4 and TRBJ1-2, with D possibly matching TRBD1 (5 bases). The CDR3 totals 15 residues. V lost 6 bases, J lost 4 bases, and 18 bases lay in between. Germline V lookup: CDR1 MRHNA, CDR2 SNTAGT. For the CDR3, the DNA is TGTGCCAGCAGCCCGGGGCCAGGGAGTTTCTATGGCTACACCTTC. This translates into CASSPGPGSFYGYTF.

The V gene is TRBV11-2, the J gene TRBJ2-7, with D possibly TRBD2 on 6 matching bases. Between the trimmed V and J ends, which lost 7 bases and 0 bases, there was a span of 13 bases. The V gene's germline CDR1 is SGHAT and CDR2 FQNNGV. The CDR3 is 14 residues long. The CDR3 reads CASTFRGGSYEQYF. The CDR3 coding sequence is TGTGCCAGCACCTTCCGGGGAGGCTCCTACGAGCAGTACTTC.

The chain recombines TRBV28 with TRBJ2-7; TRBD2 matches 10 bases. There are 14 residues in the CDR3. V lost 5 bases, J lost 0 bases, and 1 base stayed unmatched. CDR1 and CDR2 from the germline V gene are MDHEN and SYDVKM. In nucleotides, the CDR3 is TGTGCCAGCAGTGGGACTAGCGACTCCTACGAGCAGTACTTC. Translating gives CASSGTSDSYEQYF.

The chain carries TRBV9 and TRBJ2-2; 8 bases fit TRBD1. The trim removed 2 bases at V and 5 bases at J, leaving 5 bases unmatched. This CDR3 is built from 15 residues. Germline V gene sequence: CDR1 SGDLS, CDR2 YYNGEE. For the CDR3, the DNA is TGTGCCAGCAGCGTTGACAGGGGTGGGACCGGGGAGCTGTTTTTT. Translating it yields CASSVDRGGTGELFF.

The gene calls are TRBV28 and TRBJ2-3; 9 bases are a match to TRBD2. The CDR3 sequence is 15 residues long. Losses at the gene ends were 6 bases for V and 8 bases for J; bases not matched to a gene: 12. Germline CDR1 is MDHEN and CDR2 is SYDVKM. This chain's CDR3 is CASSDSGREGGTQYF. CDR3 DNA: TGTGCCAGCAGCGATAGCGGGAGAGAGGGGGGTACGCAGTATTTT.

This chain connects TRBV19 to TRBJ2-7, with 7 bases identical to TRBD2. The CDR3 extends over 15 amino acids. V lost 3 bases and J lost 2; bases outside the gene matches: 7. Germline V gene lookup returns CDR1 LNHDA and CDR2 SQIVND (reference sequence). CDR3 amino acids: CASSISWGRAYEQYF. The CDR3 nucleotides read TGTGCCAGTAGTATCTCTTGGGGGAGGGCCTACGAGCAGTACTTC.

The CDR3 DNA is TGTGCCAGCAGCGCTGACAGAGCTAGCACAGATACGCAGTATTTT. This encodes CASSADRASTDTQYF. The chain joins TRBV9 to TRBJ2-3; D might be TRBD1 (5 bases). V dropped 3 bases and J dropped 0 bases, with 11 bases sitting between them. The CDR3 loop spans 15 amino acids. Germline V gene lookup returns CDR1 SGDLS and CDR2 YYNGEE.

The gene calls are TRBV7-3 and TRBJ2-5; TRBD2 aligns across 7 bases. The CDR3 covers 15 residues. Per the germline V gene, CDR1 is SGHTA and CDR2 is FQGTGA. V lost 0 bases, J lost 4 bases, and 5 bases stayed unmatched. The DNA of the CDR3 is TGTGCCAGCAGCTTAACTGCGGGGAGGGGAGAGACCCAGTACTTC. Residues: CASSLTAGRGETQYF.

J is TRBJ1-2 and V is TRBV4-3; 8 positions agree with TRBD1. Germline values: CDR1 LGHNA, CDR2 YSLEER. CDR3 length equals 17 residues. The trim removed 1 base at V and 7 bases at J, leaving 14 bases unmatched. The CDR3 spells CASSQAGTGDPTIGYTF. The CDR3 DNA follows: TGCGCCAGCAGCCAAGCTGGGACAGGTGATCCCACTATTGGCTACACCTTC.

This rearrangement joins TRBV6-5 to TRBJ2-2, with D possibly matching TRBD2 (6 bases). Trimming took off 6 bases at V and 6 bases at J, with 11 bases between the two ends. Germline assignment: CDR1 MNHEY and CDR2 SVGAGI. This CDR3 region has 13 residues. The CDR3 DNA sequence: TGTGCCAGCAGCCATACTAGCCCCGGGGAGCTGTTTTTT. Amino acids: CASSHTSPGELFF.

This clone came up a few times. The genes are TRBV4-2 and TRBJ1-1; 10 bases fit TRBD1. The CDR3 has 17 amino acids. The germline V gene has CDR1 LGHNA and CDR2 YNFKEQ. V lost 0 bases and J lost 6; bases outside the gene matches: 10. The CDR3, as DNA: TGTGCCAGCAGCCAAGAGATAATGGGACAGGGGTTGGCTGAAGCTTTCTTT. Encoded protein: CASSQEIMGQGLAEAFF.

This chain joins TRBV5-1 and TRBJ2-7; unclear D gene. Trimming removed 4 bases from V and 2 bases from J, with 13 bases in between. Germline CDR1 and CDR2: SGHRS and YFSETQ. The CDR3 sequence is 14 residues long. CDR3 sequence: CASSVADPTYEQYF. The CDR3 DNA reads as TGCGCCAGCAGCGTCGCCGATCCTACCTACGAGCAGTACTTC.

This clone showed up just a few times. This chain links TRBV28 with TRBJ2-7; the D is unclear. This CDR3 region has 13 residues. Per the germline V gene, CDR1 is MDHEN and CDR2 is SYDVKM. V gave up 7 bases and J gave up 3 bases, with 13 bases separating them. The CDR3 nucleotides are TGTGCCAGCACAGTAGGGCGTGACTACGAGCAGTACTTC. Residues: CASTVGRDYEQYF. Full variable domain (rest looked up from reference TRBV28 and TRBJ2-7): DVKVTQSSRYLVKRTGEKVFLECVQDMDHENMFWYRQDPGLGLRLIYFSYDVKMKEKGDIPEGYSVSREKKERFSLILESASTNQTSMYLCASTVGRDYEQYFGPGTRLTVT.